These 27 T cell receptor beta chains share one sample of origin, sequenced in a study of spatial heterogeneity in lung cancer. Time point specified: sample taken at primary tumor resection. Tumor, nontumor lung or frozen PBMC supplied whole RNA that was sequenced unsorted. Each CDR3 protein gets one entry after TCRdb re-called the 5' RACE reads with MiXCR. The data hold about 86,000 distinct CDR3 sequences, with around 13% observed a single time. This material consisted of PBMCs, taken at surgery. Receptor source: a male donor with early-stage non-small cell lung cancer.

The rearrangement links TRBV27 to TRBJ2-1; D assignment may be TRBD1 or TRBD2 (5 bases each). Germline assignment: CDR1 MNHEY and CDR2 SMNVEV (reference sequence). The CDR3 covers 16 residues. V was shortened by 0 bases and J by 4 bases, with 13 bases between the two germline ends. DNA of the CDR3: TGTGCCAGCAGTTTATCGGGGCAGTGGGGGTACAATGAGCAGTTCTTC. Its translation: CASSLSGQWGYNEQFF.

For the CDR3, the DNA is TGTGCCAGGGTAGGGCGGGAGGTCAATGAGCAGTTCTTC. Its protein product is CARVGREVNEQFF. The genes are TRBV2 and TRBJ2-1; 8 bases map to TRBD2. Germline trimming cut 9 bases from V and 6 bases from J; bases unmatched to any gene: 7. CDR1 is SNHLY, CDR2 FYNNEI, per germline. CDR3 size: 13 residues.

The DNA of the CDR3 is TGCGCCAGCAGTGCCGGGACTAGCGGGGGGGCCCAAGATACGCAGTATTTT. It codes for CASSAGTSGGAQDTQYF. The chain employs TRBV10-1 and TRBJ2-3, with 16 bases identical to TRBD2. The V and J ends lost 4 bases and 5 bases, in that order; junction bases with no gene match: 6. From germline, CDR1 is WNHNN and CDR2 SYGVQD (reference sequence). This CDR3 contains 17 residues.

The chain combines TRBV5-4 with TRBJ2-7; 15 bases line up with TRBD2. Germline CDR1 SGHNT, CDR2 YYREEE (reference sequence). This CDR3 has 18 amino acids. Unmatched junction bases numbered 8, after V lost 2 bases and J lost 2 bases. The CDR3 DNA reads TGTGCCAGCAGCTTTGGACTAGCGGGGGGGACTGGTGCCTACGAGCAGTACTTC. It is translated as CASSFGLAGGTGAYEQYF.

In the case of this clonotype: This could be a read error, since a much larger clone is one nucleotide away. The chain has TRBV2 and TRBJ1-5, with D hard to call. From germline, CDR1 is SNHLY and CDR2 FYNNEI. This CDR3 has 14 residues. The CDR3 loop is CVTAAEYSNQPQHF. For the CDR3, the DNA is TGTGTCACCGCGGCAGAATATAGCAATCAGCCCCAGCATTTT.

This clonotype turned up a few times. This chain's CDR3 is CASSSDRVLESFGYTF. CDR3 DNA sequence: TGTGCCAGCAGTTCTGACAGGGTATTGGAGAGCTTTGGCTACACCTTC. V is TRBV6-2 or TRBV6-3 and J is TRBJ1-2; 7 nucleotides match TRBD1. The CDR3 is made up of 16 amino acids. In germline, CDR1 is MNHEY, CDR2 SVGEGT. The V and J ends lost 4 bases and 7 bases, in that order; junction bases with no gene match: 15.

The chain uses TRBV29-1 and TRBJ1-1, with 8 bases lining up with TRBD1. V lost 6 bases, J lost 2 bases, and 8 bases stayed unmatched. Germline CDR1 is SQVTM and CDR2 is ANQGSEA. This CDR3 comprises 14 residues. Here the CDR3 reads CSVHGQGQNTEAFF. In nucleotides, the CDR3 is TGCAGCGTCCACGGACAGGGACAAAACACTGAAGCTTTCTTT. The whole variable domain, filled in from reference TRBV29-1 and TRBJ1-1, reads SAVISQKPSRDICQRGTSLTIQCQVDSQVTMMFWYRQQPGQSLTLIATANQGSEATYESGFVIDKFPISRPNLTFSTLTVSNMSPEDSSIYLCSVHGQGQNTEAFFGQGTRLTVV.

The chain uses TRBV20-1 and TRBJ2-4, with TRBD1 identical over 7 bases. The CDR3 loop spans 17 amino acids. The V gene end was trimmed by 0 bases and the J gene end by 4 bases; junction bases not matched to a gene: 12. Germline lookup yields CDR1 DFQATT and CDR2 SNEGSKA (reference sequence). The CDR3 nucleotides are TGCAGTGCTAGAGATCCGGAAGGGGGCAGGGGTAAAAACATTCAGTACTTC. Amino acid sequence: CSARDPEGGRGKNIQYF.

The chain recombines TRBV5-4 with TRBJ2-7, with 9 bases aligning to TRBD1. Per germline, CDR1 SGHNT and CDR2 YYREEE (reference sequence). J lost 5 bases, V lost 4 bases, and 7 bases had no gene match. This CDR3 comprises 14 residues. The CDR3 nucleotides are TGTGCCAGCAGCGGACGACAGGGGGGCAACGAGCAGTACTTC. Translation: CASSGRQGGNEQYF.

The chain combines TRBV4-1 with TRBJ1-2, with D hard to call. CDR3 length: 16 amino acids. Germline V lookup: CDR1 MGHRA, CDR2 YSYEKL. Trimming pared 0 bases from V and 5 bases from J, leaving 16 bases between. DNA of the CDR3: TGCGCCAGCAGCCAAGATTGGGCAGCGCCGGGATATGGCTACACCTTC. The encoded protein is CASSQDWAAPGYGYTF.

This clonotype was counted a few times. This chain uses TRBV30 with TRBJ2-7, with D unresolved. Germline CDR1 reads GTSNPN; CDR2 reads SVGIG (reference sequence). V lost 3 bases and J lost 0, with 12 bases in between. This CDR3 is 14 amino acids long. CDR3 in amino acids: CAWRQDESSYEQYF. Here the CDR3 DNA reads TGTGCCTGGAGGCAGGACGAGAGCTCCTACGAGCAGTACTTC.

The sample holds a few counts of this clonotype. V gene TRBV7-3 combines with J gene TRBJ2-7; D not resolved. V lost 6 bases and J lost 0, with 12 bases in between. This CDR3 spans 14 amino acids. CDR1 SGHTA and CDR2 FQGTGA come from the germline V gene. This chain's CDR3 is CASRRDRTSYEQYF. The DNA for the CDR3 is TGTGCCAGCAGGCGAGATAGAACCTCCTACGAGCAGTACTTC.

This clonotype was detected many times. The chain has TRBV6-2 or TRBV6-3 and TRBJ1-5; D call uncertain. The V end was cut by 0 bases, the J end by 6 bases, with 3 bases between. The length of the CDR3 is 12 residues. The V gene's germline CDR1 is MNHEY and CDR2 SVGEGT. CDR3 region: CASSYSGQPQHF. CDR3 DNA sequence: TGTGCCAGCAGTTACTCGGGTCAGCCCCAGCATTTT.

This clonotype came up many times. V and J are TRBV7-9 and TRBJ1-1; 7 nucleotides align to TRBD1. The CDR3 consists of 15 residues. Unmatched junction bases numbered 9, after V lost 4 bases and J lost 4 bases. CDR1 and CDR2 from the germline V gene are SEHNR and FQNEAQ (reference sequence). The CDR3 reads CASSSGGTWGTEAFF. The CDR3 DNA follows: TGTGCCAGCAGCTCAGGGGGTACTTGGGGCACTGAAGCTTTCTTT.

This clonotype has just a few counts. The chain recombines TRBV28 with TRBJ2-4; maybe TRBD2 (6 bases). Trimming took 4 bases from V and 3 from J, leaving 16 bases between them. This CDR3 spans 16 amino acids. The germline V gene encodes CDR1 MDHEN and CDR2 SYDVKM. CDR3 in DNA: TGTGCCAGCAGTTCCCTGGAGGGGAGAGGCAAAAACATTCAGTACTTC. As protein: CASSSLEGRGKNIQYF.

This clonotype occurred a few times. The V and J genes are TRBV5-1 and TRBJ1-3, with D unresolved. From germline, CDR1 is SGHRS and CDR2 YFSETQ. The V end lost 4 bases, the J end lost 4 bases, and 6 bases lay between the germline ends. CDR3 size: 12 residues. The CDR3, as DNA: TGCGCCAGCAGCCTAACCGGAAACACCATATATTTT. This sequence encodes CASSLTGNTIYF. The whole variable domain, remainder taken from reference TRBV5-1 and TRBJ1-3, is KAGVTQTPRYLIKTRGQQVTLSCSPISGHRSVSWYQQTPGQGLQFLFEYFSETQRNKGNFPGRFSGRQFSNSRSEMNVSTLELGDSALYLCASSLTGNTIYFGEGSWLTVV.

A few counts support this clonotype. The chain employs TRBV5-1 and TRBJ2-1; D tentatively fits TRBD1 or TRBD2 (5 bases each). The V and J ends lost 7 bases and 6 bases respectively, with 14 bases between them. Per the germline V gene, CDR1 is SGHRS and CDR2 is YFSETQ. The CDR3 contains 13 residues. The CDR3 coding sequence is TGCGCCAGCTGGGGGTACCAAGTCAATGAGCAGTTCTTC. Translation gives CASWGYQVNEQFF.

This clonotype was counted only a few times. The chain is built from TRBV20-1 and TRBJ1-1; a possible D gene is TRBD1 (6 bases). This CDR3 spans 16 amino acids. Germline assignment: CDR1 DFQATT and CDR2 SNEGSKA (reference sequence). V lost 2 bases and J 3 bases, leaving 19 bases between the germline ends. The CDR3 coding sequence is TGCAGTGCTAGACCCCAGGGGAGGGAGGAGTACACTGAAGCTTTCTTT. Encoded protein: CSARPQGREEYTEAFF.

This clonotype has only a few counts. The chain joins TRBV9 to TRBJ2-5; 7 bases are a match to TRBD2. This CDR3 contains 14 residues. Germline CDR1 reads SGDLS; CDR2 reads YYNGEE. The V gene end was trimmed by 4 bases and the J gene end by 5 bases; junction bases not matched to a gene: 8. CDR3 DNA: TGTGCCAGCAGCCCCGGGACTACTCCCGAGACCCAGTACTTC. Translated, it gives CASSPGTTPETQYF.

The V gene is TRBV27, the J gene TRBJ2-3; 7 nucleotides match TRBD1. CDR1 MNHEY and CDR2 SMNVEV come from the germline V gene (reference sequence). This CDR3 is 17 amino acids long. J was trimmed by 3 bases and V by 6 bases; bases with no gene match: 15. The CDR3, as DNA: TGTGCCAGCAGGATCTTTGCGACAGGGAGAGGGACAGATACGCAGTATTTT. Protein sequence: CASRIFATGRGTDTQYF.

About this clonotype: Just one base apart from a much larger clone, this may be a read error. The chain couples TRBV2 to TRBJ2-7; D might be TRBD1 (5 bases). The CDR3 consists of 12 residues. The V and J ends lost 4 bases and 5 bases respectively, with 9 bases between them. Germline CDR1 and CDR2: SNHLY and FYNNEI. The CDR3 DNA is TGTGCCAGCAGTGTCCAGGGCCACGAGCAGTACTTC. Translation: CASSVQGHEQYF.

This clonotype has just a few counts. This rearrangement joins TRBV12-3 or TRBV12-4 to TRBJ2-3, with unresolved D. The CDR3 runs 13 residues. The ends were cut back, 5 bases at V and 4 bases at J, with 10 bases in the middle. In DNA form, the CDR3 reads TGTGCCAGCAGTCCCCCCCCAGCAGATACGCAGTATTTT. Translating gives CASSPPPADTQYF.

This clonotype was observed many times. The rearrangement links TRBV12-3 or TRBV12-4 to TRBJ2-7; D might be TRBD2 (6 bases). CDR3 size: 15 residues. V was cut by 3 bases and J by 3 bases, with 15 bases left in between. DNA of the CDR3: TGTGCCAGCAGTTTCGGAGGGAGAGGGCTCTACGAGCAGTACTTC. Its protein product is CASSFGGRGLYEQYF.

V is TRBV6-2 or TRBV6-3 and J is TRBJ2-2; a possible D gene is TRBD2 (5 bases). The CDR3 is 19 residues long. CDR1 MNHEY and CDR2 SVGEGT come from the germline V gene. V lost 0 bases, J lost 4 bases, and 21 bases lay in between. Written as DNA, the CDR3 is TGTGCCAGCAGTTACTCAATCGACGGAGGCCCCCTTATCACCGGGGAGCTGTTTTTT. It specifies CASSYSIDGGPLITGELFF.

In this sample, this clonotype turned up a few times. The rearrangement uses TRBV9 and TRBJ1-5, with TRBD1 matching over 10 bases. CDR3 length: 14 amino acids. The trim removed 4 bases at V and 5 bases at J, leaving 3 bases unmatched. Germline V gene lookup returns CDR1 SGDLS and CDR2 YYNGEE. The DNA for the CDR3 is TGTGCCAGCAGCTTCGGACAGGGGGATCAGCCCCAGCATTTT. Translation gives CASSFGQGDQPQHF.

The chain couples TRBV20-1 to TRBJ2-7, with D possibly called TRBD1 or TRBD2 (5 bases each). V lost 0 bases to trimming and J lost 3 bases, with 12 bases between them. This CDR3 is 14 amino acids long. Germline assignment: CDR1 DFQATT and CDR2 SNEGSKA (reference sequence). CDR3 DNA: TGCAGTGCTAGAGAGAGGGGACCCCTCTACGAGCAGTACTTC. Amino acids: CSARERGPLYEQYF.

The rearrangement uses TRBV11-2 and TRBJ1-5; D call uncertain. Per germline, CDR1 SGHAT and CDR2 FQNNGV. CDR3 length: 15 residues. V was cut by 1 base and J by 9 bases, with 16 bases left in between. The CDR3 spells CASSLGEGSALPQHF. DNA of the CDR3: TGTGCCAGCAGCTTAGGGGAGGGCAGTGCCTTGCCCCAGCATTTT.